The 21 T cell receptor beta chains given below trace back to one sample, sequenced in a study of shared clonotypes between healthy human individuals. Data came from immunoSEQ multiplex PCR; TCRdb stores just in-frame clones and leaves some out. This table has about 2.5 million clones, around 93% appearing once. The sequencing input was naive CD4+ T cells from PBMCs. This sample's subset: CD45RA+ positively selected. The receptors originated from a man younger than 30 in good health. Some clones in this sample may be carry-over from other donors' samples.

The gene calls are TRBV29-1 and TRBJ1-2; TRBD1 might be the D (5 bases). The V gene lost 4 bases and the J gene lost 9 bases, with 12 bases spanning the gap. Germline V lookup: CDR1 SQVTM, CDR2 ANQGSEA. The CDR3 has 11 residues. The chain's CDR3 is CSVGGSGSYTF. CDR3 bases: TGCAGCGTTGGGGGGTCTGGGAGCTACACCTTC.

V usage is TRBV28 and J usage is TRBJ1-1; D not resolved. Germline V gives CDR1 MDHEN, CDR2 SYDVKM. The CDR3 runs to 13 residues. V was cut by 7 bases and J by 3 bases, with 12 bases left in between. The CDR3 coding sequence is TGTGCCAGCAACAAGGGTAGGGACACTGAAGCTTTCTTT. This sequence encodes CASNKGRDTEAFF.

A note on this clone: This specimen includes other DNA sequences encoding the same CDR3. The rearrangement joins TRBV7-3 to TRBJ2-2, with 8 bases that match TRBD1. The CDR3 is 15 residues long. With V trimmed by 5 bases and J by 4 bases, 6 bases remained unmatched. Germline loops: CDR1 SGHTA, CDR2 FQGTGA. The CDR3 region has the DNA TGTGCCAGCAGCCCAGGGGGCGCCGGCACCGGGGAGCTGTTTTTT. It is translated as CASSPGGAGTGELFF.

V gene TRBV27 combines with J gene TRBJ1-1, with a possible D match to TRBD1 (6 bases). CDR1 and CDR2 (germline): MNHEY, SMNVEV (reference sequence). CDR3 size: 14 residues. Between the trimmed V and J ends, which lost 6 bases and 1 base, there was a span of 12 bases. The CDR3 protein is CASSRTARNTEAFF. For the CDR3, the DNA is TGTGCCAGCAGCAGGACAGCCCGGAACACTGAAGCTTTCTTT.

The chain's CDR3 is CASSTGTGWNEQFF. The CDR3 DNA reads TGTGCCAGCAGCACCGGGACAGGGTGGAATGAGCAGTTCTTC. The chain uses TRBV7-6 and TRBJ2-1, with 9 bases lining up with TRBD1. CDR3 length equals 14 residues. V trimming: 5 bases; J trimming: 7 bases; junction bases outside the gene matches: 6. Germline V gene sequence: CDR1 SGHVS, CDR2 FNYEAQ.

V and J are TRBV6-5 and TRBJ1-2; D is ambiguous. This CDR3 has 14 residues. The germline CDR1 and CDR2 sequences are MNHEY and SVGAGI. V was trimmed by 7 bases and J by 8 bases, leaving 20 bases between them. CDR3 protein: CASTPEISSEGYTF. The CDR3 bases are TGTGCCAGCACTCCTGAAATAAGCTCGGAAGGCTACACCTTC.

This clone was counted only a few times. The sample contains more than one DNA sequence encoding this CDR3. The V gene is TRBV18, the J gene TRBJ1-5; D call uncertain. V lost 2 bases to trimming and J lost 2 bases, with 4 bases between them. This CDR3 is 13 amino acids long. The germline CDR1 and CDR2 sequences are KGHSH and LQKENI. The CDR3 DNA reads TGTGCCAGCTCACCAGGTGGCAATCAGCCCCAGCATTTT. Amino acids: CASSPGGNQPQHF. The variable domain in full, with the rest retrieved from reference TRBV18 and TRBJ1-5, is NAGVMQNPRHLVRRRGQEARLRCSPMKGHSHVYWYRQLPEEGLKFMVYLQKENIIDESGMPKERFSAEFPKEGPSILRIQQVVRGDSAAYFCASSPGGNQPQHFGDGTRLSIL.

This chain links TRBV11-1 with TRBJ2-5; no firm D call. The V end lost 5 bases, the J end lost 5 bases, and 15 bases lay between the germline ends. The CDR3 is 14 residues long. CDR1 is SGHAT, CDR2 FQDESV, per germline (reference sequence). The CDR3 nucleotides are TGTGCCAGCAGCCCAGGCCCCAGCAGGGAGACCCAGTACTTC. Translating gives CASSPGPSRETQYF.

CDR3 coding DNA: TGTGCCTGGAGTCCCTATTTAGCGGGAGAGGTAGAGACCCAGTACTTC. Amino acids: CAWSPYLAGEVETQYF. The chain combines TRBV30 with TRBJ2-5; 9 nucleotides match TRBD2. Germline V gives CDR1 GTSNPN, CDR2 SVGIG (reference sequence). The CDR3 extends over 16 amino acids. The J segment lost 4 bases and the V segment lost 2 bases, leaving 11 bases of the junction unmatched.

The chain carries TRBV7-2 and TRBJ2-1; TRBD1 or TRBD2 may be the D gene (5 bases each). The CDR3 totals 15 residues. CDR1 and CDR2 from the germline V gene are SGHTA and FQGNSA. V dropped 4 bases and J dropped 4 bases, with 14 bases sitting between them. Here the CDR3 reads CASSSRDGFYNEQFF. In DNA, the CDR3 is TGTGCCAGCAGCTCCCGGGACGGATTTTACAATGAGCAGTTCTTC.

The CDR3 sequence is CASSYAPSGAYNEQFF. CDR3 nucleotide sequence: TGTGCCAGCAGTTACGCCCCTAGCGGAGCCTACAATGAGCAGTTCTTC. The chain recombines TRBV6-6 with TRBJ2-1; 7 bases are a match to TRBD2. Unmatched junction bases numbered 6, after V lost 2 bases and J lost 2 bases. Germline V gene sequence: CDR1 MNHNY, CDR2 SVGAGI (reference sequence). CDR3 length equals 16 residues.

The chain uses TRBV11-2 and TRBJ1-1, with a weak D call TRBD1 (5 bases). Germline lookup yields CDR1 SGHAT and CDR2 FQNNGV. The CDR3 contains 17 residues. V lost 7 bases and J 3 bases, leaving 24 bases between the germline ends. The CDR3 sequence: CASKPSPRAPGYTEAFF. The DNA of the CDR3 is TGTGCCAGCAAACCATCCCCCCGGGCCCCAGGGTACACTGAAGCTTTCTTT. Drawing the rest from reference TRBV11-2 and TRBJ1-1, the complete variable domain is EAGVAQSPRYKIIEKRQSVAFWCNPISGHATLYWYQQILGQGPKLLIQFQNNGVVDDSQLPKDRFSAERLKGVDSTLKIQPAKLEDSAVYLCASKPSPRAPGYTEAFFGQGTRLTVV.

The sample holds one count of this clone. V is TRBV7-2 and J is TRBJ2-3; D is perhaps TRBD1 (5 bases). The CDR3 has 14 amino acids. V was cut by 5 bases and J by 0 bases, with 9 bases left in between. Germline V lookup: CDR1 SGHTA, CDR2 FQGNSA. CDR3 coding DNA: TGTGCCAGCAGCCCGACAGTTAGCACAGATACGCAGTATTTT. Translating gives CASSPTVSTDTQYF.

This chain joins TRBV28 and TRBJ1-2, with D unresolved. The CDR3 is made up of 14 amino acids. From germline, CDR1 is MDHEN and CDR2 SYDVKM. The V and J ends lost 6 bases and 2 bases respectively, with 13 bases between them. The CDR3 region has the DNA TGTGCCAGCAGATTACCAGGCGGAAACTATGGCTACACCTTC. Amino acid sequence: CASRLPGGNYGYTF.

The chain couples TRBV2 to TRBJ1-4, with 7 positions matching TRBD1. Germline trimming cut 6 bases from V and 5 bases from J; bases unmatched to any gene: 9. CDR1 is SNHLY, CDR2 FYNNEI, per germline. The CDR3 length is 15 residues. Here the CDR3 reads CASRGTGVRNEKLFF. DNA for the CDR3: TGTGCCAGCAGGGGAACAGGGGTCCGAAATGAAAAACTGTTTTTT. Looking up the rest from reference TRBV2 and TRBJ1-4 gives the full variable domain: EPEVTQTPSHQVTQMGQEVILRCVPISNHLYFYWYRQILGQKVEFLVSFYNNEISEKSEIFDDQFSVERPDGSNFTLKIRSTKLEDSAMYFCASRGTGVRNEKLFFGSGTQLSVL.

The chain couples TRBV19 to TRBJ1-5; D is perhaps TRBD1 (5 bases). This CDR3 has 14 residues. CDR1 is LNHDA and CDR2 is SQIVND in the germline V gene (reference sequence). Deletions cut 4 bases from V and 3 bases from J, with 10 bases between. This CDR3 is CASSNPGPNQPQHF. The CDR3 DNA sequence: TGTGCCAGTAGTAACCCGGGACCCAATCAGCCCCAGCATTTT.

This chain connects TRBV7-2 to TRBJ2-1; 12 bases match TRBD2. Germline values: CDR1 SGHTA, CDR2 FQGNSA. The CDR3 has 15 amino acids. V lost 5 bases and J lost 3; bases outside the gene matches: 2. CDR3 sequence reads: CASSPSGRDYNEQFF. The CDR3 region has the DNA TGTGCCAGCAGCCCTAGCGGGAGGGACTACAATGAGCAGTTCTTC.

This clone appeared a single time. The V gene is TRBV10-3, the J gene TRBJ2-5; D remains ambiguous. Per germline, CDR1 ENHRY and CDR2 SYGVKD. This CDR3 region has 13 residues. V lost 10 bases to trimming and J lost 5 bases, with 17 bases between them. The chain's CDR3 is CATAAAFGETQYF. The CDR3 bases are TGTGCCACCGCCGCCGCCTTTGGGGAGACCCAGTACTTC.

The rearrangement uses TRBV6-5 and TRBJ1-5; 7 bases line up with TRBD1. The CDR3 spans 15 residues. Per the germline V gene, CDR1 is MNHEY and CDR2 is SVGAGI. V was pared by 4 bases and J by 15 bases, with 18 bases of the junction left unmatched. The CDR3 nucleotides are TGTGCCAGCAGTTCTTCACAGGGGACCGGCACGGTACTGCATTTT. It yields the protein CASSSSQGTGTVLHF.

A single count supports this clone. The chain combines TRBV25-1 with TRBJ2-4, with D maybe TRBD1 (6 bases). The germline V gene has CDR1 MGHDK and CDR2 SYGVNS. CDR3 length equals 15 residues. With 5 bases removed from V and 9 bases from J, the gap between germline ends came to 20 bases. CDR3 DNA sequence: TGTGCCAGCAGTCCGACCGGGACACCCCGGGCCATTCAGTACTTC. Amino acid sequence: CASSPTGTPRAIQYF.

V usage is TRBV4-3 and J usage is TRBJ2-3; 8 bases line up with TRBD1. Per germline, CDR1 LGHNA and CDR2 YSLEER. Unmatched junction bases numbered 3, after V lost 4 bases and J lost 0 bases. This CDR3 has 15 amino acids. The DNA of the CDR3 is TGCGCCAGCAGCCCGCAGGGGGCGAGCACAGATACGCAGTATTTT. This translates into CASSPQGASTDTQYF.